The 18 T cell receptor beta chains reported below all come from one sample, sequenced in a study of shared clonotypes between healthy human individuals. The table came from immunoSEQ multiplex PCR; TCRdb's copy has only in-frame clones and leaves some out. Counted here are about 2 million clones, 95% occurring once; the ten biggest clones make up 0.1% to 0.15%. Sequences were obtained from naive CD4+ T cells sorted from blood. Subset noted: CD45RA+ positively selected. The receptor source for this set is a man aged 18 to 29 in good health.

This chain links TRBV4-1 with TRBJ1-6, with D maybe TRBD1 (5 bases). The CDR3 contains 16 residues. Trimming pared 0 bases from V and 9 bases from J, leaving 15 bases between. CDR1 MGHRA and CDR2 YSYEKL come from the germline V gene. CDR3 protein: CASSQEGSRVISPLHF. CDR3 nucleotide sequence: TGCGCCAGCAGCCAAGAGGGGAGCAGGGTTATTTCACCCCTCCACTTT.

This clone has a single count. The J gene is TRBJ1-2, the V gene TRBV7-9; 10 nucleotides agree with TRBD1. Germline CDR1 is SEHNR and CDR2 is FQNEAQ (reference sequence). The CDR3 totals 15 residues. J was trimmed by 3 bases and V by 5 bases; bases with no gene match: 6. CDR3 sequence (DNA): TGTGCCAGCAGCCGATCCGGGACAGGGGACTATGGCTACACCTTC. Amino acids: CASSRSGTGDYGYTF.

The gene calls are TRBV30 and TRBJ1-5; TRBD1 aligns across 7 bases. The CDR3 is 15 amino acids. CDR1 and CDR2 (germline): GTSNPN, SVGIG (reference sequence). Unmatched junction bases numbered 11, after V lost 3 bases and J lost 6 bases. CDR3 amino acids: CAWRAQGGAGQPQHF. CDR3 nucleotide sequence: TGTGCCTGGAGGGCCCAAGGGGGCGCCGGTCAGCCCCAGCATTTT.

The chain combines TRBV7-9 with TRBJ1-5; TRBD1 aligns across 11 bases. The CDR3 length is 15 residues. CDR1 SEHNR and CDR2 FQNEAQ come from the germline V gene (reference sequence). J lost 0 bases, V lost 5 bases, and 0 bases had no gene match. Written as DNA, the CDR3 is TGTGCCAGCAGCGGACAGGGGGCTAGCAATCAGCCCCAGCATTTT. This gives the protein CASSGQGASNQPQHF.

This chain uses TRBV6-4 with TRBJ2-6; no clear D. Trimming pared 6 bases from V and 1 base from J, leaving 16 bases between. Germline-derived CDR1 and CDR2 are MRHNA and SNTAGT. This CDR3 spans 17 amino acids. In nucleotides, the CDR3 is TGTGCCAGCAGCCAACGTTCAGTTAATTCTGGGGCCAACGTCCTGACTTTC. It yields the protein CASSQRSVNSGANVLTF.

Remarks on this clone: The sample holds other DNA sequences that translate to the same CDR3. The chain has TRBV5-1 and TRBJ1-2, with D unclear. Germline CDR1 reads SGHRS; CDR2 reads YFSETQ. CDR3 length: 14 residues. V was clipped by 0 bases and J by 0 bases, with 6 bases between them. The CDR3 reads CASSLAVSNYGYTF. CDR3 sequence (DNA): TGCGCCAGCAGCTTGGCGGTGTCTAACTATGGCTACACCTTC. The full variable domain, its missing parts supplied by reference TRBV5-1 and TRBJ1-2, is KAGVTQTPRYLIKTRGQQVTLSCSPISGHRSVSWYQQTPGQGLQFLFEYFSETQRNKGNFPGRFSGRQFSNSRSEMNVSTLELGDSALYLCASSLAVSNYGYTFGSGTRLTVV.

The chain is built from TRBV25-1 and TRBJ2-3, with D perhaps matching TRBD2 (6 bases). The germline V and J ends were trimmed by 5 bases and 10 bases, with 13 bases remaining between them. The CDR3 loop spans 12 amino acids. Germline V gives CDR1 MGHDK, CDR2 SYGVNS. CDR3 amino acids: CASSPGESSQYF. The CDR3 DNA reads TGTGCCAGCAGTCCGGGGGAGAGTTCGCAGTATTTT.

The rearrangement links TRBV20-1 to TRBJ1-2; D remains ambiguous. The length of the CDR3 is 11 residues. Germline values: CDR1 DFQATT, CDR2 SNEGSKA (reference sequence). V lost 4 bases and J lost 6, with 9 bases in between. The CDR3 region is CSATRMDGYTF. CDR3 bases: TGCAGTGCTACCCGGATGGATGGCTACACCTTC.

The chain uses TRBV9 and TRBJ1-3; maybe TRBD1 (5 bases). Deletions cut 0 bases from V and 0 bases from J, with 13 bases between. CDR3 length equals 17 residues. CDR1 is SGDLS and CDR2 is YYNGEE in the germline V gene. CDR3 DNA sequence: TGTGCCAGCAGCGTAGACGGGGCCCTTTACTCTGGAAACACCATATATTTT. Protein sequence: CASSVDGALYSGNTIYF. Together with reference TRBV9 and TRBJ1-3, the CDR3 gives the full variable domain: DSGVTQTPKHLITATGQRVTLRCSPRSGDLSVYWYQQSLDQGLQFLIQYYNGEERAKGNILERFSAQQFPDLHSELNLSSLELGDSALYFCASSVDGALYSGNTIYFGEGSWLTVV.

The V gene is TRBV28, the J gene TRBJ1-5; D gene unclear. The V end lost 2 bases, the J end lost 6 bases, and 14 bases lay between the germline ends. Germline V CDR1 and CDR2: MDHEN, SYDVKM. CDR3 size: 15 residues. The CDR3 bases are TGTGCCAGCAGTTTAAGTGTGTCGGTGGGTCAGCCCCAGCATTTT. This gives the protein CASSLSVSVGQPQHF.

The V gene is TRBV7-9, the J gene TRBJ2-7; 11 bases agree with TRBD1. Germline V lookup: CDR1 SEHNR, CDR2 FQNEAQ (reference sequence). The CDR3 covers 12 residues. V gave up 8 bases and J gave up 5 bases; unmatched junction bases: 2. The CDR3 sequence is CASGTGGHEQYF. The CDR3 nucleotides are TGTGCCAGCGGGACAGGGGGTCACGAGCAGTACTTC.

The chain has TRBV6-1 and TRBJ2-5; 11 bases line up with TRBD1. Germline trimming cut 5 bases from V and 9 bases from J; bases unmatched to any gene: 11. Germline assignment: CDR1 MNHNS and CDR2 SASEGT. The CDR3 runs to 15 residues. The CDR3 loop is CASSRDRGSVGAQYF. CDR3 sequence (DNA): TGTGCCAGCAGTAGGGACAGGGGGTCCGTGGGGGCCCAGTACTTC.

J is TRBJ2-2 and V is TRBV5-1, with 9 bases fitting TRBD2. There are 16 residues in the CDR3. The J segment lost 7 bases and the V segment lost 0 bases, leaving 7 bases of the junction unmatched. Germline loops: CDR1 SGHRS, CDR2 YFSETQ. CDR3 in amino acids: CASSLDPSGNYGELFF. CDR3 DNA: TGCGCCAGCAGCTTGGATCCTAGCGGGAATTACGGGGAGCTGTTTTTT.

The chain has TRBV7-2 and TRBJ2-5; no firm D call. CDR3 length equals 13 residues. V was clipped by 2 bases and J by 0 bases, with 4 bases between them. CDR1 is SGHTA, CDR2 FQGNSA, per germline. The CDR3 reads CASSLHNQETQYF. The DNA of the CDR3 is TGTGCCAGCAGCTTACATAACCAAGAGACCCAGTACTTC.

The chain is built from TRBV7-9 and TRBJ2-7, with TRBD1 as a possible D gene (6 bases). Germline V lookup: CDR1 SEHNR, CDR2 FQNEAQ (reference sequence). The CDR3 spans 15 residues. Trimming pared 5 bases from V and 6 bases from J, leaving 20 bases between. CDR3 DNA sequence: TGTGCCAGCAGCGTATACCGGGACAAAAACGGCGAGCAGTACTTC. The encoded protein is CASSVYRDKNGEQYF.

This chain joins TRBV7-2 and TRBJ2-1; D not certain. The CDR3 has 13 amino acids. V was clipped by 3 bases and J by 5 bases, with 8 bases between them. From germline, CDR1 is SGHTA and CDR2 FQGNSA. Here the CDR3 reads CASSFAIDNEQFF. CDR3 DNA: TGTGCCAGCAGCTTCGCTATTGACAATGAGCAGTTCTTC.

This clone was picked up one time. The rearrangement links TRBV5-1 to TRBJ2-5; TRBD2 matches 7 bases. This CDR3 comprises 15 residues. The germline gives CDR1 SGHRS, CDR2 YFSETQ. J lost 2 bases, V lost 1 base, and 5 bases had no gene match. For the CDR3, the DNA is TGCGCCAGCAGCTTGTTTGGCGGGGGTCAAGAGACCCAGTACTTC. Translating gives CASSLFGGGQETQYF.

V gene TRBV11-3 combines with J gene TRBJ2-7, with 10 nucleotides matching TRBD1. This CDR3 region has 15 residues. V lost 4 bases to trimming and J lost 4 bases; unmatched junction nucleotides: 7. From germline, CDR1 is SGHNT and CDR2 YENEEA. The chain's CDR3 is CASSSAGTGVYEQYF. CDR3 sequence (DNA): TGTGCCAGCAGCTCCGCGGGGACAGGGGTTTACGAGCAGTACTTC.